This TCR beta chain was documented in a study of blood T cell repertoires in COVID-19. At the level of the study: Samples came from the United States, Italy and Spain, spanning acute and convalescent COVID-19.

Profiled with immunoSEQ multiplex PCR; TCRdb holds only in-frame clones, not every one. Altogether about half a million clones are present, about nine tenths being singletons, with the ten largest covering more than 7.5%. Those enrolled, adults aged about 18 to 89 years, came from 25 or so US areas. Cohorts were based on clinical histories the participants reported. Donors of Cohort 3 who recovered were those that had two negative PCRs, clearance, or symptom resolution. The CDR3 contains 18 residues. Trimming removed 2 bases from V and 4 bases from J; junction bases left unmatched: 11. Germline lookup yields CDR1 KGHDR and CDR2 SFDVKD.

Sequenced: PBMCs or T cells enriched from blood (not recorded which). The genes are TRBV24-1 and TRBJ2-1, with 9 nucleotides matching TRBD1. This sequence originates from a woman between 55 and 75 years old who had recovered from COVID-19. CDR3 amino acids: CATSDSPGQGTRYNEQFF. As DNA, the CDR3 is TGTGCCACCAGTGATTCTCCAGGACAGGGGACAAGGTACAATGAGCAGTTCTTC.